The 31 T cell receptor beta chains below all came from one sample that was sequenced in a study of cytomegalovirus exposure and HLA in healthy donors. Vbeta (60) and Jbeta (13) primers were used in the PCR. Data came from immunoSEQ multiplex PCR; TCRdb stores just in-frame clones and leaves some out. This table holds under 200,000 clones, roughly four fifths found once. Sequenced input: PBMCs. These TCRs come from a man aged 35 to 55 in good health and CMV-seronegative.

The chain couples TRBV6-5 to TRBJ2-5, with D possibly matching TRBD2 (6 bases). The CDR3 runs 14 residues. Trimming removed 8 bases at V and 5 bases at J, with 18 bases between. Germline lookup yields CDR1 MNHEY and CDR2 SVGAGI. The CDR3 bases are TGTGCCAGCGGCGGCGGAGGGGATTGGGAGACCCAGTACTTC. Encoded protein: CASGGGGDWETQYF.

The gene calls are TRBV30 and TRBJ2-3; no firm D call. Looked up from germline, CDR1 is GTSNPN and CDR2 is SVGIG (reference sequence). The CDR3 loop spans 12 amino acids. V was clipped by 4 bases and J by 2 bases, with 7 bases between them. CDR3 in amino acids: CAWTPLTDTQYF. The CDR3 nucleotides read TGTGCCTGGACCCCCCTCACAGATACGCAGTATTTT.

The chain combines TRBV19 with TRBJ1-2, with 7 bases matching TRBD1. CDR1 is LNHDA, CDR2 SQIVND, per germline (reference sequence). The CDR3 spans 12 residues. Trimming took 7 bases from V and 4 from J; bases not matched to a gene: 3. The CDR3 sequence is CASTDRVYGYTF. CDR3 bases: TGTGCCAGTACAGACAGGGTCTATGGCTACACCTTC.

This chain connects TRBV5-1 to TRBJ2-7, with 7 positions matching TRBD2. The germline CDR1 and CDR2 sequences are SGHRS and YFSETQ. V gave up 0 bases and J gave up 7 bases; unmatched junction bases: 7. CDR3 length equals 14 residues. In DNA, the CDR3 is TGCGCCAGCAGCTTGGGACCGGGGGAGGGGGAGCAGTACTTC. It yields the protein CASSLGPGEGEQYF.

This clone was seen only once. The genes are TRBV28 and TRBJ2-7, with D uncertain. V shed 7 bases and J shed 5 bases, with 15 bases lying between them. CDR1 is MDHEN and CDR2 is SYDVKM in the germline V gene. The CDR3 contains 13 residues. CDR3 bases: TGTGCCAGCAACAATAACGAGGCTCACGAGCAGTACTTC. It encodes CASNNNEAHEQYF.

Notes on this clone: An end of the junction differs from the germline gene, which may be a read error. The chain combines TRBV7-7 with TRBJ2-2; D remains ambiguous. Germline CDR1 reads SSHAT; CDR2 reads FNYEAQ (reference sequence). The CDR3 covers 13 residues. The CDR3 reads CASSPANSLELFF. CDR3 sequence (DNA): TGTGCTAGCAGCCCAGCAAACAGTCTAGAGCTGTTTTTT.

This clone was seen just once. J is TRBJ1-6 and V is TRBV7-8; D not certain. This CDR3 contains 14 residues. Germline V CDR1 and CDR2: SGHVS, FQNEAQ. The ends were cut back, 1 base at V and 10 bases at J, with 11 bases in the middle. CDR3 sequence (DNA): TGTGCCAGCAGCTTAGGGGCAGGTAAATCACCCCTCCACTTT. Translated: CASSLGAGKSPLHF.

The V gene is TRBV9, the J gene TRBJ2-5; D uncertain. V lost 0 bases to trimming and J lost 7 bases, with 7 bases between them. Germline CDR1 is SGDLS and CDR2 is YYNGEE. This CDR3 comprises 12 residues. The CDR3 loop reads CASSVDLGTQYF. CDR3 bases: TGTGCCAGCAGCGTAGATCTCGGGACCCAGTACTTC.

CDR3 DNA: TGTGCCAGCAGCAGAGCTAGCGGGTCCTACGAGCAGTACTTC. Its translation: CASSRASGSYEQYF. The chain uses TRBV11-2 and TRBJ2-7, with TRBD2 matching 8 bases. Germline values: CDR1 SGHAT, CDR2 FQNNGV. CDR3 length: 14 amino acids. V was pared by 5 bases and J by 1 base, with 4 bases of the junction left unmatched.

This chain links TRBV9 with TRBJ2-3; TRBD2 might be the D (5 bases). The germline V and J ends were trimmed by 2 bases and 5 bases, with 6 bases remaining between them. CDR1 is SGDLS and CDR2 is YYNGEE in the germline V gene. This CDR3 has 12 residues. The CDR3 sequence: CASSVEGDTQYF. CDR3 sequence (DNA): TGTGCCAGCAGCGTCGAGGGAGATACGCAGTATTTT.

This clone was seen a handful of times. The chain uses TRBV5-4 and TRBJ2-7; no definite D call. Germline V gene sequence: CDR1 SGHNT, CDR2 YYREEE (reference sequence). The length of the CDR3 is 14 residues. Trimming removed 4 bases from V and 1 base from J, with 12 bases in between. For the CDR3, the DNA is TGTGCCAGCAGCCAAGAGGCGGTATCCTACGAGCAGTACTTC. It encodes CASSQEAVSYEQYF.

The chain recombines TRBV6-5 with TRBJ1-1; TRBD1 matches at 11 bases. This CDR3 is 15 amino acids long. V gave up 5 bases and J gave up 4 bases; unmatched junction bases: 6. Per the germline V gene, CDR1 is MNHEY and CDR2 is SVGAGI. CDR3 amino acids: CASSPGQGASTEAFF. The CDR3 DNA follows: TGTGCCAGCAGTCCCGGACAGGGGGCAAGCACTGAAGCTTTCTTT.

V gene TRBV15 combines with J gene TRBJ2-7, with D perhaps matching TRBD2 (6 bases). The CDR3 sequence is 13 residues long. Germline V CDR1 and CDR2: LNHNV, YYDKDF (reference sequence). V was shortened by 2 bases and J by 7 bases, with 12 bases between the two germline ends. CDR3: CATSRTPGREQYF. The CDR3 nucleotides read TGTGCCACCAGCAGAACTCCAGGGAGGGAGCAGTACTTC.

The chain carries TRBV30 and TRBJ2-1; D is uncertain. CDR1 and CDR2 from the germline V gene are GTSNPN and SVGIG (reference sequence). This CDR3 contains 13 residues. The V end lost 5 bases, the J end lost 5 bases, and 13 bases lay between the germline ends. This CDR3 reads CAWALGYDNEQFF. The CDR3 DNA reads TGTGCCTGGGCCCTAGGATACGACAATGAGCAGTTCTTC.

About this clone itself: One end of the junction does not line up with germline, which may come from a read error. The same CDR3 can be traced to other DNA sequences in this sample. The V and J genes are TRBV14 and TRBJ2-7; maybe TRBD1 (6 bases). This CDR3 contains 16 residues. Germline V lookup: CDR1 SGHDN, CDR2 FVKESK. CDR3 sequence (DNA): TGTGCCAGCAGCCAAGATCTAGGAACAGGGCTGGGGGAGCAGTATTTC. Residues: CASSQDLGTGLGEQYF.

This clone was detected only a few times. V and J are TRBV4-1 and TRBJ1-4; TRBD1 is a possible D gene (5 bases). Between the trimmed V and J ends, which lost 4 bases and 7 bases, there was a span of 13 bases. This CDR3 is built from 14 residues. CDR1 MGHRA and CDR2 YSYEKL come from the germline V gene. The CDR3 spells CASSLAGASEKLFF. CDR3 bases: TGCGCCAGCAGCCTGGCTGGGGCTAGTGAAAAACTGTTTTTT.

This chain uses TRBV30 with TRBJ2-5; TRBD1 agrees at 8 bases. TRBJ2-7 explains the end of the DNA better; the J call may be wrong. The germline gives CDR1 GTSNPN, CDR2 SVGIG (reference sequence). There are 17 residues in the CDR3. CDR3 protein: CAWNRGAGQGASYEQYF. DNA for the CDR3: TGTGCCTGGAACAGAGGGGCAGGGCAGGGGGCCTCCTACGAGCAGTACTTC.

The table lists this clone with a count of one. The chain links TRBV4-1 to TRBJ2-7, with D tentatively TRBD2 (7 bases). Trimming took off 0 bases at V and 3 bases at J, with 18 bases between the two ends. Germline CDR1 reads MGHRA; CDR2 reads YSYEKL. The CDR3 runs 17 residues. DNA of the CDR3: TGCGCCAGCAGCCAAGACAGGCATCGGGGGGCGGACTACGAGCAGTACTTC. It encodes CASSQDRHRGADYEQYF.

This clone was recorded a few times. This rearrangement joins TRBV29-1 to TRBJ2-1; 8 nucleotides line up with TRBD1. Germline CDR1 SQVTM, CDR2 ANQGSEA. The ends lost 7 bases at V and 8 bases at J; junction bases unmatched: 7. The CDR3 runs 12 residues. CDR3 sequence (DNA): TGCAGCGCCGCTGACAGGGGCTATGAGCAGTTCTTC. It translates to CSAADRGYEQFF.

This chain uses TRBV7-9 with TRBJ2-3, with TRBD2 matching over 11 bases. The length of the CDR3 is 15 residues. Germline CDR1 is SEHNR and CDR2 is FQNEAQ (reference sequence). Losses at the gene ends were 5 bases for V and 5 bases for J; bases not matched to a gene: 6. The chain's CDR3 is CASSDSGGAIDTQYF. Here the CDR3 DNA reads TGTGCCAGCAGCGATAGCGGGGGGGCGATAGATACGCAGTATTTT.

The V gene is TRBV7-9, the J gene TRBJ1-1; D not resolved. Trimming stripped 5 bases from V and 6 bases from J, with 19 bases between. The CDR3 is 15 amino acids. Germline V lookup: CDR1 SEHNR, CDR2 FQNEAQ (reference sequence). CDR3 DNA sequence: TGTGCCAGCAGCCCGTCTAGAGGGCAAAACGCTGAAGCTTTCTTT. This translates into CASSPSRGQNAEAFF. The entire variable domain, with the rest obtained from reference TRBV7-9 and TRBJ1-1, is as follows: DTGVSQNPRHKITKRGQNVTFRCDPISEHNRLYWYRQTLGQGPEFLTYFQNEAQLEKSRLLSDRFSAERPKGSFSTLEIQRTEQGDSAMYLCASSPSRGQNAEAFFGQGTRLTVV.

The chain is built from TRBV7-9 and TRBJ1-3; 7 bases match TRBD1. Germline-derived CDR1 and CDR2 are SEHNR and FQNEAQ (reference sequence). V lost 4 bases, J lost 4 bases, and 4 bases stayed unmatched. The CDR3 is 14 amino acids. CDR3 nucleotides: TGTGCCAGCAGCTCCCGGACAGGAGGAAACACCATATATTTT. Encoded protein: CASSSRTGGNTIYF.

In its sample, this clone was seen a few times. This CDR3 is CASSRPGTGPYEQYF. In DNA, the CDR3 is TGTGCCAGCAGTCGTCCCGGGACAGGACCCTACGAGCAGTACTTC. V and J are TRBV6-5 and TRBJ2-7, with 8 bases matching TRBD1. The CDR3 runs to 15 residues. CDR1 is MNHEY, CDR2 SVGAGI, per germline. V gave up 5 bases and J gave up 2 bases; unmatched junction bases: 8.

The rearrangement uses TRBV6-6 and TRBJ1-2, with D tentatively TRBD1 (6 bases). V shed 7 bases and J shed 5 bases, with 23 bases lying between them. Germline V gene sequence: CDR1 MNHNY, CDR2 SVGAGI (reference sequence). The CDR3 contains 16 residues. This CDR3 reads CASTPPETGILYGYTF. The CDR3 DNA reads TGTGCCAGCACTCCGCCCGAGACAGGAATACTTTATGGCTACACCTTC.

The rearrangement joins TRBV9 to TRBJ2-1; no clear D. The CDR3 has 13 amino acids. Germline loops: CDR1 SGDLS, CDR2 YYNGEE. V gave up 0 bases and J gave up 8 bases, with 9 bases separating them. The CDR3 sequence is CASSVGANDEQFF. The DNA for the CDR3 is TGTGCCAGCAGCGTAGGGGCAAATGATGAGCAGTTCTTC. Full variable domain (outside the CDR3, taken from reference TRBV9 and TRBJ2-1): DSGVTQTPKHLITATGQRVTLRCSPRSGDLSVYWYQQSLDQGLQFLIQYYNGEERAKGNILERFSAQQFPDLHSELNLSSLELGDSALYFCASSVGANDEQFFGPGTRLTVL.

This chain links TRBV30 with TRBJ1-1, with TRBD1 matching over 7 bases. The CDR3 covers 12 residues. The V gene's germline CDR1 is GTSNPN and CDR2 SVGIG (reference sequence). V was clipped by 2 bases and J by 5 bases; unmatched bases: 2. The CDR3, as DNA: TGTGCCTGGAGTCTCAGGGGGACTGAAGCTTTCTTT. Translation: CAWSLRGTEAFF.

DNA of the CDR3: TGTGCCAGCAGTTTTTCAGGGCCCACCGGGGAGCTGTTTTTT. Amino acid sequence: CASSFSGPTGELFF. This chain joins TRBV28 and TRBJ2-2; perhaps TRBD1 as D (5 bases). The V and J ends lost 3 bases and 4 bases respectively, with 9 bases between them. Germline CDR1 MDHEN, CDR2 SYDVKM. The CDR3 totals 14 residues.

This clone has just one count. This chain links TRBV5-1 with TRBJ1-1; no reliable D call. V was clipped by 2 bases and J by 0 bases, with 20 bases between them. The CDR3 has 18 residues. The germline V gene encodes CDR1 SGHRS and CDR2 YFSETQ. The CDR3 reads CASSFQQGGQPMNTEAFF. The CDR3 nucleotides read TGCGCCAGCAGCTTTCAACAAGGCGGGCAGCCCATGAACACTGAAGCTTTCTTT.

The chain couples TRBV5-6 to TRBJ1-4, with 9 bases matching TRBD1. The germline CDR1 and CDR2 sequences are SGHDT and YYEEEE. V was pared by 3 bases and J by 11 bases, with 11 bases of the junction left unmatched. This CDR3 is built from 15 residues. This CDR3 is CASSWTGTGRHKLFF. DNA of the CDR3: TGTGCCAGCAGCTGGACCGGGACAGGGCGTCACAAACTGTTTTTT.

This rearrangement joins TRBV18 to TRBJ2-2, with TRBD1 as a possible D gene (5 bases). Germline lookup yields CDR1 KGHSH and CDR2 LQKENI. The CDR3 loop spans 15 amino acids. Trimming shortened V by 0 bases and J by 4 bases, and 9 bases separated the two germline ends. The CDR3 nucleotides are TGTGCCAGCTCACCACCGGTGGGGCCCACCGGGGAGCTGTTTTTT. Residues: CASSPPVGPTGELFF. The full variable domain, in which reference TRBV18 and TRBJ2-2 provide the parts outside the CDR3, is NAGVMQNPRHLVRRRGQEARLRCSPMKGHSHVYWYRQLPEEGLKFMVYLQKENIIDESGMPKERFSAEFPKEGPSILRIQQVVRGDSAAYFCASSPPVGPTGELFFGEGSRLTVL.

This chain links TRBV2 with TRBJ2-5; 11 bases fit TRBD2. The last part of the DNA fits TRBJ2-7 better; the J call may be wrong. The CDR3 has 15 residues. Germline V gene sequence: CDR1 SNHLY, CDR2 FYNNEI. CDR3: CASRETSGDYYEQYF. The CDR3, as DNA: TGTGCCAGCAGGGAGACTAGCGGGGATTACTACGAGCAGTACTTC.